This T cell receptor beta chain was captured in a study of shared clonotypes between healthy human individuals. The CDR3 loop spans 16 amino acids. With 5 bases clipped from V and 0 bases from J, the junction kept 6 bases outside the gene matches. The V gene's germline CDR1 is LNHDA and CDR2 SQIVND (reference sequence). The protocol was immunoSEQ multiplex PCR, while the TCRdb copy is restricted to in-frame clones and leaves out a portion. The top ten hold roughly 13% of the sample, which has fewer than 600,000 clones, 70% to 80% seen once. The receptor was derived from a woman aged 40 to 50 in good health. Some clones in this sample may be carry-over from other donors' samples. The sequencing input was PBMCs. V and J are TRBV19 and TRBJ2-7; 11 bases match TRBD2. The CDR3 DNA follows: TGTGCCAGTAGTCTATTCGGACTAGCGGGCTCCTACGAGCAGTACTTC. Its translation: CASSLFGLAGSYEQYF.